A single sample is the source of the 14 T cell receptor beta chains below, sequenced in a study of identical twins. TCRdb re-derived calls from the 5' RACE reads in MiXCR, one entry per CDR3 protein. This sample has about 100,000 distinct CDR3 sequences, with 5.9% found just once. The sample consisted of memory T cells sorted from blood. These receptors originate from a woman in her fifties or sixties in good health.

In its sample, this clonotype was seen many times. CDR3 DNA: TGCGCCAGCAAAGGAGGGCTAGGGGATTACAATGAGCAGTTCTTC. It specifies CASKGGLGDYNEQFF. The chain uses TRBV5-1 and TRBJ2-1; TRBD2 is a possible D gene (6 bases). The CDR3 runs 15 residues. Germline V gene sequence: CDR1 SGHRS, CDR2 YFSETQ. Deletions cut 6 bases from V and 4 bases from J, with 17 bases between.

This clonotype was seen more than once but under ten times. This chain connects TRBV2 to TRBJ2-1, with 8 positions matching TRBD2. Trimming cost V 1 base and J 8 bases; bases outside gene matches: 10. CDR1 and CDR2 from the germline V gene are SNHLY and FYNNEI. This CDR3 comprises 16 residues. The CDR3 DNA sequence: TGTGCCAGCAGTGAAGAAGGAGCGGGAGTGCTTGATGAGCAGTTCTTC. Translation gives CASSEEGAGVLDEQFF.

This clonotype showed up many times. The genes are TRBV3-1 and TRBJ2-1, with D unresolved. V was shortened by 5 bases and J by 0 bases, with 14 bases between the two germline ends. CDR1 is LGHDT and CDR2 is YNNKEL in the germline V gene (reference sequence). This CDR3 is 16 amino acids long. CDR3 nucleotide sequence: TGTGCCAGCAGCTCGCCCCGGATGAGCTCCTACAATGAGCAGTTCTTC. Protein product: CASSSPRMSSYNEQFF.

This clonotype was observed at least ten times. V and J are TRBV24-1 and TRBJ2-5; D possibly corresponds to TRBD2 (6 bases). Germline V lookup: CDR1 KGHDR, CDR2 SFDVKD. The CDR3 extends over 16 amino acids. V lost 1 base and J lost 2, with 13 bases in between. CDR3 sequence reads: CATSDFRGSPQETQYF. CDR3 bases: TGTGCCACCAGTGATTTCCGGGGGAGTCCACAAGAGACCCAGTACTTC.

This clonotype was observed many times. The CDR3: CSAGGFGGELFF. The CDR3, as DNA: TGCAGCGCTGGTGGGTTTGGCGGGGAGCTGTTTTTT. The V gene is TRBV29-1, the J gene TRBJ2-2; D not certain. Germline values: CDR1 SQVTM, CDR2 ANQGSEA. This CDR3 has 12 residues. The V end lost 7 bases, the J end lost 7 bases, and 13 bases lay between the germline ends.

This clonotype was observed at least ten times. This chain connects TRBV5-1 to TRBJ2-5, with 10 bases identical to TRBD2. Germline V gives CDR1 SGHRS, CDR2 YFSETQ. CDR3 size: 16 residues. With 4 bases clipped from V and 0 bases from J, the junction kept 6 bases outside the gene matches. CDR3 amino acids: CASSPRTSGNQETQYF. DNA for the CDR3: TGCGCCAGCAGCCCGAGGACTAGCGGAAACCAAGAGACCCAGTACTTC.

This clonotype was detected only a few times. The chain has TRBV5-1 and TRBJ2-5, with D perhaps TRBD1 (6 bases). Germline V gene sequence: CDR1 SGHRS, CDR2 YFSETQ. The CDR3 contains 15 residues. Trimming shortened V by 4 bases and J by 1 base, and 14 bases separated the two germline ends. CDR3 DNA: TGCGCCAGCAGCGGCCGGGACATATTCCAAGAGACCCAGTACTTC. It encodes CASSGRDIFQETQYF.

This chain connects TRBV20-1 to TRBJ2-1; the match to TRBD2 covers 11 bases. J gave up 9 bases and V 5 bases, and 9 bases lay outside the gene matches. Germline CDR1 DFQATT, CDR2 SNEGSKA (reference sequence). This CDR3 is 14 amino acids long. This CDR3 reads CSADQTSGKGEQFF. The CDR3 nucleotides are TGCAGTGCTGACCAGACTAGCGGGAAGGGTGAGCAGTTCTTC.

This clonotype was counted at least ten times. The V and J genes are TRBV5-1 and TRBJ2-1, with a tentative D call TRBD2 (7 bases). Trimming took off 4 bases at V and 4 bases at J, with 21 bases between the two ends. CDR1 and CDR2 (germline): SGHRS, YFSETQ. The CDR3 totals 17 residues. Here the CDR3 reads CASSTRGVGGRYNEQFF. The CDR3 DNA is TGCGCCAGCAGCACCCGGGGGGTCGGGGGCAGGTACAATGAGCAGTTCTTC.

This clonotype was picked up a small number of times. The chain has TRBV6-1 and TRBJ1-1; 7 nucleotides match TRBD1. Germline CDR1 reads MNHNS; CDR2 reads SASEGT. After removal of 5 bases from V and 5 bases from J, the junction contained 5 bases not matched to a gene. CDR3 length: 13 residues. CDR3 protein: CASSTDRATEAFF. CDR3 DNA: TGTGCCAGCAGTACTGACAGGGCGACTGAAGCTTTCTTT.

This clonotype was counted many times. J is TRBJ2-1 and V is TRBV6-5; no firm D call. The V end lost 0 bases, the J end lost 3 bases, and 3 bases lay between the germline ends. Germline lookup yields CDR1 MNHEY and CDR2 SVGAGI. The CDR3 covers 13 residues. CDR3 residues: CASSYSSYNEQFF. The CDR3 bases are TGTGCCAGCAGTTACTCGAGCTACAATGAGCAGTTCTTC.

Ten or more counts support this clonotype. The chain employs TRBV20-1 and TRBJ2-1, with 10 bases that match TRBD2. Germline CDR1 is DFQATT and CDR2 is SNEGSKA (reference sequence). V dropped 0 bases and J dropped 7; count of bases not matched to a gene: 9. The CDR3 covers 16 residues. The CDR3 coding sequence is TGCAGTGCTAGAGATATGAGCGGGAGGGGGAGAAATGAGCAGTTCTTC. It codes for CSARDMSGRGRNEQFF.

The chain couples TRBV11-2 to TRBJ1-2; D is undetermined. Per germline, CDR1 SGHAT and CDR2 FQNNGV. The CDR3 covers 17 residues. V was clipped by 5 bases and J by 5 bases, with 24 bases between them. CDR3 coding DNA: TGTGCCAGCAGCGGCGAGATCGGACGTAAGAGAGAATATGGCTACACCTTC. Amino acid sequence: CASSGEIGRKREYGYTF.

This clonotype was detected many times. The rearrangement joins TRBV5-5 to TRBJ2-1, with D perhaps assigned TRBD1 or TRBD2 (5 bases each). V lost 0 bases, J lost 6 bases, and 7 bases lay in between. This CDR3 spans 13 amino acids. Looked up from germline, CDR1 is SGHKS and CDR2 is YYEKEE (reference sequence). CDR3 sequence: CASSLVGTNEQFF. The DNA of the CDR3 is TGTGCCAGCAGCTTGGTCGGGACCAATGAGCAGTTCTTC.